This T cell receptor beta chain was sequenced during a study of human T cells and chemical hapten exposure (dated by TCRdb to about 2021). Looking at the study overall: For sensitization, 2% DPC in acetone was applied to a 2 cm by 2 cm area of upper inner arm skin. Throughout the approximately 23-week study period, patients were also given weekly therapeutic DPC doses on the scalp. Patch testing on the upper back used Finn chambers containing 0.01% DPC, with scoring done after 6 days according to International Contact Dermatitis Research Group standards. Alopecia areata with under or over 50% scalp involvement, alopecia totalis and alopecia universalis were represented in the patient cohort, which was mostly female. The libraries were sequenced as a pool, and the TCR yield per sample differed mostly because of small variations in library volumes within the pool. In alopecia patients, the study followed how the peripheral blood TCR repertoire changed in vivo over primary and secondary sensitization to diphenylcyclopropenone (DPC), a hapten. Blood samples were taken from patients before sensitization (week 0) and at 2, 6 and about 24 weeks after DPC sensitization. Roughly 30 alopecia patients provided blood for TCR sequencing at one to four time points (pre-sensitization, 2, 6 and 24 weeks). Overall results and qualifications from the work: After repeated subsampling, changes were observed in the strength of the expansion versus patch-test correlation and in the threshold at which the correlation became significant. DPC sensitization did not change how many TCRs were above 1 in 1000 frequency, and no evidence was found of alterations in global repertoire structure. Compared with pre-sensitization or healthy control sets, expanded TCRs formed significantly more large CDR3 similarity clusters, which is consistent with antigen-driven responses. Alopecia, a presumed autoimmune disease, was present in all patients, so the immune response of the patients might differ from that of healthy individuals. Patch test score was positively correlated with the number of PT1 expanded TCRs, with significance at thresholds 8, 16 and 32 but not at 4.

Receptor libraries were prepared by RACE. Instrument used: NextSeq 500. Library preparation attached unique molecular identifiers to individual cDNA molecules for quantitative, reproducible TCR counting. Each blood RNA sample was used to sequence both TCR alpha and TCR beta chains. Concerning the study's data processing: Samples had a median of approximately 96,000 TCRs, with a range from roughly 20,000 to 700,000. The Decombinator software suite was used to annotate V, J and CDR3 in the TCR reads. For PS versus PT1 abundance plots, all samples were subsampled to the same number of TCRs (28,000). TCRs were defined as expanded if absent before sensitization and observed at least eight times at the 2-week time point. The public reads were reanalyzed by TCRdb: fastp trimming at Q25, MiXCR alignment, in-frame beta chains only. Every entry covers one CDR3 protein and lists the most common genes and DNA from its rows. The V and J calls, along with clone size, are taken from TCRdb and not from the paper's own processing. For this sample there are tens of thousands of distinct CDR3 sequences; around a tenth appear just once. Roughly 4.2% of the sample is taken by the ten largest.

The time point label of this sample denotes: patch test 1, 2 weeks after DPC sensitization. This specimen's treatment or condition label, per the study, means: therapeutic diphenylcyclopropenone sensitization with weekly scalp DPC. At each patch-test visit, blood was drawn before the patch test was applied. Patients were considered eligible if aged 18 to 70, diagnosed with alopecia and deemed suitable for DPC therapy, and patients were excluded if pregnant. Unfractionated whole blood was collected in Tempus Blood RNA tubes, and total RNA was extracted from that blood. From V the trimming removes 8 bases and from J it removes 7 bases, while the gene matches leave 3 bases of the junction unaccounted for. The CDR3 has 12 amino acids, counting the end cysteine and phenylalanine. The DNA shown is the 36-base CDR3, in frame from base 1. The germline V gene sets CDR1 to WSHSY and CDR2 to SAAADI. On this clonotype itself: Which antigen it targets is not known. No base-level quality is on record; no much larger clone is a single base apart.

The material was whole blood, obtained in connection with sensitization to the hapten diphenylcyclopropenone (DPC). This sequence uses TRBV10-2 and TRBJ2-1, and 9 junction bases match TRBD1. The clonotype originates from a woman aged 45-59 years with alopecia areata. Some clones in this sample may be carry-over from other donors' samples. The DNA sequence reads TGCGCCAGCGGGACAGGGTGGAATGAGCAGTTCTTC. It translates as CASGTGWNEQFF.